This passage covers 32 T cell receptor beta chains from one sample sequenced in a study of blood T cell repertoires in COVID-19. Sequenced by immunoSEQ multiplex PCR; TCRdb stores in-frame clones only, minus some. The top ten clones hold 5.5% to 8% of a sample with about 180,000 clones, approximately 88% of them seen once. The sequencing input was peripheral blood. The receptors derive from a woman aged 40 to 50 with COVID-19, enrolled during active disease.

The gene calls are TRBV5-1 and TRBJ2-7; D might be TRBD1 (5 bases). This CDR3 comprises 14 residues. Per germline, CDR1 SGHRS and CDR2 YFSETQ. V lost 3 bases and J 6 bases, leaving 16 bases between the germline ends. The CDR3 bases are TGCGCCAGCAGCTGGGGCGCAGGACCGGCCGAGCAGTACTTC. It is translated as CASSWGAGPAEQYF.

The chain links TRBV15 to TRBJ1-5, with 7 positions matching TRBD1. This CDR3 region has 14 residues. Looked up from germline, CDR1 is LNHNV and CDR2 is YYDKDF (reference sequence). J gave up 3 bases and V 3 bases, and 2 bases lay outside the gene matches. The CDR3 sequence is CATSSQGDNQPQHF. The CDR3 coding sequence is TGTGCCACCAGCAGTCAGGGGGACAATCAGCCCCAGCATTTT.

The rearrangement joins TRBV5-1 to TRBJ1-1; TRBD1 matches at 8 bases. Germline lookup yields CDR1 SGHRS and CDR2 YFSETQ. The V and J ends lost 0 bases and 8 bases, in that order; junction bases with no gene match: 6. The CDR3 consists of 14 residues. This CDR3 reads CASSLVVQGGEAFF. The DNA of the CDR3 is TGCGCCAGCAGCTTGGTTGTACAGGGGGGAGAAGCTTTCTTT.

The gene calls are TRBV6-5 and TRBJ1-3; D may be TRBD1 (6 bases). The CDR3 has 13 residues. Germline V gene sequence: CDR1 MNHEY, CDR2 SVGAGI. With 7 bases removed from V and 8 bases from J, the gap between germline ends came to 15 bases. CDR3 region: CASTKGVPDTIYF. CDR3 coding DNA: TGTGCCAGCACCAAGGGGGTCCCAGACACCATATATTTT.

The chain uses TRBV2 and TRBJ1-2, with D possibly TRBD1 on 6 matching bases. There are 11 residues in the CDR3. Germline CDR1 and CDR2: SNHLY and FYNNEI. Trimming pared 6 bases from V and 7 bases from J, leaving 9 bases between. CDR3 sequence: CASRQGSGYTF. The CDR3 nucleotides are TGTGCCAGCAGACAGGGTAGTGGCTACACCTTC.

V gene TRBV7-9 combines with J gene TRBJ2-4, with D uncertain. V lost 7 bases and J lost 0, with 19 bases in between. Germline CDR1 and CDR2: SEHNR and FQNEAQ (reference sequence). This CDR3 spans 17 amino acids. This chain's CDR3 is CASIHPRGDLAKNIQYF. In nucleotides, the CDR3 is TGTGCCAGCATCCACCCACGAGGAGATCTAGCCAAAAACATTCAGTACTTC.

The chain employs TRBV9 and TRBJ2-1, with D unresolved. Germline loops: CDR1 SGDLS, CDR2 YYNGEE. The CDR3 is made up of 15 amino acids. Trimming shortened V by 0 bases and J by 0 bases, and 7 bases separated the two germline ends. The CDR3 sequence is CASSVDGFSYNEQFF. The CDR3, as DNA: TGTGCCAGCAGCGTAGACGGGTTCTCCTACAATGAGCAGTTCTTC.

The chain uses TRBV5-1 and TRBJ2-3, with D tentatively TRBD2 (6 bases). CDR1 SGHRS and CDR2 YFSETQ come from the germline V gene. The CDR3 totals 14 residues. Deletions cut 4 bases from V and 1 base from J, with 10 bases between. This CDR3 reads CASSLPSGTDTQYF. The CDR3 DNA reads as TGCGCCAGCAGCCTTCCTAGCGGCACAGATACGCAGTATTTT.

The rearrangement joins TRBV7-3 to TRBJ2-2; 11 bases fit TRBD1. The germline gives CDR1 SGHTA, CDR2 FQGTGA. The CDR3 runs 15 residues. Germline trimming cut 3 bases from V and 4 bases from J; bases unmatched to any gene: 1. CDR3 nucleotides: TGTGCCAGCAGCTTTGGGACAGGGGGCACCGGGGAGCTGTTTTTT. Translated: CASSFGTGGTGELFF.

J is TRBJ2-7 and V is TRBV15, with TRBD1 matching 9 bases. Germline-derived CDR1 and CDR2 are LNHNV and YYDKDF (reference sequence). Trimming removed 0 bases from V and 3 bases from J; junction bases left unmatched: 9. CDR3 length: 17 amino acids. In nucleotides, the CDR3 is TGTGCCACCAGCAGAGATTTGGACAGGGGCAGATACTACGAGCAGTACTTC. As protein: CATSRDLDRGRYYEQYF. Combining the CDR3 with reference TRBV15 and TRBJ2-7 gives the whole variable domain DAMVIQNPRYQVTQFGKPVTLSCSQTLNHNVMYWYQQKSSQAPKLLFHYYDKDFNNEADTPDNFQSRRPNTSFCFLDIRSPGLGDTAMYLCATSRDLDRGRYYEQYFGPGTRLTVT.

V and J are TRBV6-2 or TRBV6-3 and TRBJ2-3; TRBD1 might be the D (6 bases). V shed 2 bases and J shed 3 bases, with 21 bases lying between them. CDR3 size: 18 residues. From germline, CDR1 is MNHEY and CDR2 SVGEGT. The CDR3 bases are TGTGCCAGCAGTTACAGCATTACCCCCCCCCAGGGGACAGATACGCAGTATTTT. Translated: CASSYSITPPQGTDTQYF.

The chain is built from TRBV6-1 and TRBJ2-7; D possibly corresponds to TRBD1 (6 bases). The ends were cut back, 3 bases at V and 4 bases at J, with 10 bases in the middle. Germline V gives CDR1 MNHNS, CDR2 SASEGT. CDR3 length: 13 amino acids. CDR3 region: CASSETGWYEQYF. CDR3 coding DNA: TGTGCCAGCAGTGAGACAGGTTGGTACGAGCAGTACTTC.

The chain uses TRBV5-1 and TRBJ2-3; possible D gene TRBD1, 6 bases. The germline V gene has CDR1 SGHRS and CDR2 YFSETQ. Trimming took 0 bases from V and 2 from J, leaving 10 bases between them. This CDR3 has 15 amino acids. CDR3 sequence reads: CASSLGGLPTDTQYF. CDR3 bases: TGCGCCAGCAGCTTGGGGGGGCTCCCCACAGATACGCAGTATTTT.

The rearrangement links TRBV10-3 to TRBJ2-2; TRBD2 agrees at 8 bases. V shed 6 bases, J shed 2 bases, and the junction held 5 bases outside the gene matches. The CDR3 is made up of 15 amino acids. The germline V gene has CDR1 ENHRY and CDR2 SYGVKD. The CDR3, as DNA: TGTGCCATCAGCCTCGCGGGGGGTAACACCGGGGAGCTGTTTTTT. It codes for CAISLAGGNTGELFF.

Of note for this clone: The same CDR3 arises from other DNA sequences in this sample as well. This sequence joins TRBV5-6 and TRBJ2-7; TRBD2 matches 10 bases. The CDR3 has 15 residues. Germline trimming cut 2 bases from V and 3 bases from J; bases unmatched to any gene: 5. Germline values: CDR1 SGHDT, CDR2 YYEEEE. CDR3 region: CASSFGLAGDYEQYF. CDR3 DNA: TGTGCCAGCAGCTTCGGCCTAGCGGGAGACTACGAGCAGTACTTC. Supplemented by reference TRBV5-6 and TRBJ2-7, the full variable domain reads DAGVTQSPTHLIKTRGQQVTLRCSPKSGHDTVSWYQQALGQGPQFIFQYYEEEERQRGNFPDRFSGHQFPNYSSELNVNALLLGDSALYLCASSFGLAGDYEQYFGPGTRLTVT.

The chain is built from TRBV7-6 and TRBJ2-7, with D maybe TRBD2 (6 bases). Trimming pared 5 bases from V and 7 bases from J, leaving 18 bases between. CDR3 length: 14 residues. Looked up from germline, CDR1 is SGHVS and CDR2 is FNYEAQ. This chain's CDR3 is CASSLRDGAGEQYF. The CDR3 DNA sequence: TGTGCCAGCAGCCTCAGGGATGGGGCGGGGGAGCAGTACTTC.

The chain recombines TRBV11-2 with TRBJ2-3; 10 bases fit TRBD2. The length of the CDR3 is 15 residues. V gave up 6 bases and J gave up 6 bases; unmatched junction bases: 9. CDR1 and CDR2 (germline): SGHAT, FQNNGV. The CDR3 protein is CASSSGRAGGDTQYF. In nucleotides, the CDR3 is TGTGCCAGCAGTTCCGGGCGAGCGGGGGGGGATACGCAGTATTTT.

This chain uses TRBV13 with TRBJ2-4; 12 bases line up with TRBD2. Trimming took 5 bases from V and 6 from J; bases not matched to a gene: 2. Germline lookup yields CDR1 PRHDT and CDR2 FYEKMQ (reference sequence). CDR3 length: 14 residues. The CDR3 nucleotides are TGTGCCAGCAGCCCGGGACTAGCGGGAAACATTCAGTACTTC. Protein sequence: CASSPGLAGNIQYF.

This chain joins TRBV5-6 and TRBJ1-6; TRBD1 matches 8 bases. Germline V lookup: CDR1 SGHDT, CDR2 YYEEEE. The CDR3 consists of 14 residues. With 5 bases clipped from V and 6 bases from J, the junction kept 4 bases outside the gene matches. The CDR3 spells CASRRGQVNSPLHF. The CDR3 DNA reads TGTGCCAGCAGACGGGGACAGGTTAATTCACCCCTCCACTTT.

The chain recombines TRBV4-1 with TRBJ2-5; the match to TRBD1 covers 7 bases. This CDR3 is built from 18 residues. Germline lookup yields CDR1 MGHRA and CDR2 YSYEKL. Trimming removed 1 base from V and 5 bases from J; junction bases left unmatched: 16. CDR3 nucleotides: TGCGCCAGCAGCCAAGCCCTGAGCAGGGGGACCATCGTGGAGACCCAGTACTTC. Protein product: CASSQALSRGTIVETQYF.

The chain combines TRBV9 with TRBJ2-2; 7 bases are shared with TRBD1. CDR1 SGDLS and CDR2 YYNGEE come from the germline V gene. Losses at the gene ends were 3 bases for V and 0 bases for J; bases not matched to a gene: 11. This CDR3 spans 18 amino acids. CDR3 in amino acids: CASSDGNRQGPNTGELFF. CDR3 bases: TGTGCCAGCAGCGACGGAAACAGACAGGGACCGAACACCGGGGAGCTGTTTTTT.

This sequence joins TRBV11-2 and TRBJ2-7, with a weak D call TRBD1 (7 bases). With 2 bases removed from V and 7 bases from J, the gap between germline ends came to 24 bases. The germline gives CDR1 SGHAT, CDR2 FQNNGV. There are 17 residues in the CDR3. In DNA form, the CDR3 reads TGTGCCAGCAGCTTAATAATCCTACAGGGGAGGTTTCGAGAGCAGTACTTC. It yields the protein CASSLIILQGRFREQYF.

A note on this clone: This CDR3 fails to terminate in the conserved phenylalanine or tryptophan, so it likely reflects a read error. The limits of the CDR3 on the DNA are not certain, so only TCRdb's listed CDR3 is given. The V gene is TRBV5-8, the J gene TRBJ1-3; the D call TRBD1 from the table was never checked on the DNA. CDR1 SGHTS and CDR2 YDEGEE come from the germline V gene. Termini included, the CDR3 measures 13 amino acids. The CDR3 protein is CASSSPEHWNTGA.

This clone was picked up a small number of times. This CDR3 reads CASSQALRTAGKETQYF. The CDR3 DNA sequence: TGTGCCAGCAGCCAAGCCTTACGAACAGCGGGGAAAGAGACCCAGTACTTC. V gene TRBV3-1 (or the pseudogene TRBV3-2) combines with J gene TRBJ2-5; 7 nucleotides match TRBD2. The CDR3 is made up of 17 amino acids. Germline V CDR1 and CDR2: LGHDT, YNNKEL (reference sequence). J was trimmed by 3 bases and V by 1 base; bases with no gene match: 11.

CDR3 sequence reads: CASNPRGQSHYGYTF. The CDR3 DNA reads as TGTGCCAGCAATCCCCGGGGACAGAGTCATTATGGCTACACCTTC. The genes are TRBV2 and TRBJ1-2, with 7 nucleotides matching TRBD1. This CDR3 is 15 amino acids long. J lost 5 bases, V lost 7 bases, and 13 bases had no gene match. CDR1 and CDR2 from the germline V gene are SNHLY and FYNNEI.

V is TRBV14 and J is TRBJ2-1; possibly TRBD2 for D (6 bases). V was pared by 9 bases and J by 3 bases, with 12 bases between. This CDR3 is 13 amino acids long. Germline V gene lookup returns CDR1 SGHDN and CDR2 FVKESK. DNA for the CDR3: TGTGCCAGTGGACCGGGGGACTACAATGAGCAGTTCTTC. Protein: CASGPGDYNEQFF.

The chain is built from TRBV7-9 and TRBJ2-7; TRBD1 matches 7 bases. The germline V gene encodes CDR1 SEHNR and CDR2 FQNEAQ (reference sequence). V was pared by 5 bases and J by 5 bases, with 9 bases of the junction left unmatched. The CDR3 spans 14 residues. The CDR3 protein is CASSEPGGSNEQYF. As DNA, the CDR3 is TGTGCCAGCAGCGAACCAGGGGGTTCCAACGAGCAGTACTTC.

The chain joins TRBV2 to TRBJ1-3, with 9 positions matching TRBD1. Germline CDR1 reads SNHLY; CDR2 reads FYNNEI. J lost 4 bases, V lost 6 bases, and 7 bases had no gene match. CDR3 length: 15 amino acids. In DNA form, the CDR3 reads TGTGCCAGCAGCGGACAGGGGTTGAAAGGAAACACCATATATTTT. Translation gives CASSGQGLKGNTIYF.

The chain has TRBV7-9 and TRBJ1-5; tentatively, D is TRBD1 (5 bases). The CDR3 has 12 residues. V was pared by 7 bases and J by 6 bases, with 10 bases between. Germline V gene data show CDR1 as SEHNR and CDR2 as FQNEAQ (reference sequence). CDR3 in DNA: TGTGCCAGCACCCGCGGGGGTCAGCCCCAGCATTTT. It translates to CASTRGGQPQHF.

V gene TRBV5-1 combines with J gene TRBJ2-3; TRBD2 agrees at 13 bases. The ends lost 5 bases at V and 0 bases at J; junction bases unmatched: 0. From germline, CDR1 is SGHRS and CDR2 YFSETQ. The CDR3 totals 15 residues. For the CDR3, the DNA is TGCGCCAGCAGGGGACTAGCGGGGAGCACAGATACGCAGTATTTT. It specifies CASRGLAGSTDTQYF.

V gene TRBV28 combines with J gene TRBJ2-3, with TRBD1 matching 7 bases. Germline-derived CDR1 and CDR2 are MDHEN and SYDVKM. CDR3 length equals 15 residues. V trimming: 6 bases; J trimming: 7 bases; junction bases outside the gene matches: 13. The DNA of the CDR3 is TGTGCCAGCAGCCGGGCCGGGACAGCCTCGTATACGCAGTATTTT. Amino acids: CASSRAGTASYTQYF.

This clone was detected once. The chain links TRBV28 to TRBJ2-1, with TRBD2 matching 10 bases. The CDR3 length is 16 residues. CDR1 and CDR2 (germline): MDHEN, SYDVKM. V trimming: 7 bases; J trimming: 10 bases; junction bases outside the gene matches: 16. The CDR3 bases are TGTGCCAGCACCGGACAGATGGCTAGCGGGAGTCAGGAGCAGTTCTTC. Protein: CASTGQMASGSQEQFF.